This T cell receptor beta chain was identified during a study of blood T cell repertoires in COVID-19. Study overall: Samples came from the United States, Italy and Spain, spanning acute and convalescent COVID-19. Sample material is recorded as cDNA or gDNA derived from T cells, B-cell-depleted T cells, or PBMCs.

After removal of 6 bases from V and 6 bases from J, the junction contained 7 bases not matched to a gene. The CDR3 covers 14 residues. Per the germline V gene, CDR1 is MNHEY and CDR2 is SVGAGI. The data were produced by immunoSEQ multiplex PCR, yet TCRdb's version contains in-frame clones alone and is incomplete. The data hold 150,000 to 200,000 clones, with approximately 90% observed a single time. Sequencing used peripheral blood. This receptor was identified in a man aged 35 to 55 with active or convalescent COVID-19. This chain joins TRBV6-5 and TRBJ2-2; 7 bases match TRBD1. Here the CDR3 reads CASSRGQSPGELFF. Written as DNA, the CDR3 is TGTGCCAGCAGCAGGGGACAGTCCCCCGGGGAGCTGTTTTTT.